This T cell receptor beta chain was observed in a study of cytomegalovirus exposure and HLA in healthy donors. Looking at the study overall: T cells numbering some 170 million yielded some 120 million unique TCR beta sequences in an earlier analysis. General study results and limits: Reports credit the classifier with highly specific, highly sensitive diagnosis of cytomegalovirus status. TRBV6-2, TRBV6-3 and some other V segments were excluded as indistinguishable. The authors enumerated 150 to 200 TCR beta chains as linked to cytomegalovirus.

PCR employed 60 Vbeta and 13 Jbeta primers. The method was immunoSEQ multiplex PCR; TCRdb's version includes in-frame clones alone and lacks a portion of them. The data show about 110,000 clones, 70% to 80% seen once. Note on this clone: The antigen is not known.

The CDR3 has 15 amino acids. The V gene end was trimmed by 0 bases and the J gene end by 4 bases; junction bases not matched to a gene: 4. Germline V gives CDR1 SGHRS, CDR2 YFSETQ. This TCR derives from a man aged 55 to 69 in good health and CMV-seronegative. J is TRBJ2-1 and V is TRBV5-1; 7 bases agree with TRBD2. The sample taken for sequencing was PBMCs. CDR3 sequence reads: CASSLALAEYNEQFF. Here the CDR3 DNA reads TGCGCCAGCAGCTTGGCCCTAGCGGAATACAATGAGCAGTTCTTC. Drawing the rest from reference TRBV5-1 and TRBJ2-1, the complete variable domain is KAGVTQTPRYLIKTRGQQVTLSCSPISGHRSVSWYQQTPGQGLQFLFEYFSETQRNKGNFPGRFSGRQFSNSRSEMNVSTLELGDSALYLCASSLALAEYNEQFFGPGTRLTVL.